The 8 T cell receptor beta chains given below trace back to one sample, sequenced in a study of cytomegalovirus exposure and HLA in healthy donors. Primers included in the PCR were 60 Vbeta and 13 Jbeta primers. Using immunoSEQ multiplex PCR, the repertoire was profiled, and TCRdb retains in-frame clones only, with some absent. The data contain 84,000 or so clones, 70% to 85% of them singletons. The specimen was PBMCs. Receptors originate from a woman between 50 and 59 years old in good health and CMV-seronegative.

The chain employs TRBV4-2 and TRBJ2-2, with D maybe TRBD2 (5 bases). V lost 0 bases and J 7 bases, leaving 6 bases between the germline ends. The CDR3 covers 13 residues. Germline CDR1 reads LGHNA; CDR2 reads YNFKEQ. The CDR3 sequence is CASSQDRGGELFF. DNA for the CDR3: TGTGCCAGCAGCCAAGATCGGGGCGGGGAGCTGTTTTTT.

The chain combines TRBV5-1 with TRBJ2-1; a possible D gene is TRBD2 (5 bases). The CDR3 sequence is 13 residues long. Germline loops: CDR1 SGHRS, CDR2 YFSETQ. Between the trimmed V and J ends, which lost 0 bases and 9 bases, there was a span of 10 bases. For the CDR3, the DNA is TGCGCCAGCAGCTTGGGGCCCGAGGGTGAGCAGTTCTTC. Protein: CASSLGPEGEQFF.

The V call is TRBV25-1, the J call TRBJ2-5; 11 bases line up with TRBD1. Germline V gene data show CDR1 as MGHDK and CDR2 as SYGVNS. The V and J ends lost 3 bases and 1 base, in that order; junction bases with no gene match: 4. The CDR3 covers 16 residues. CDR3 coding DNA: TGTGCCAGCAGTGACAAAGGACAGGGGGCCCAAGAGACCCAGTACTTC. Amino acid sequence: CASSDKGQGAQETQYF.

The chain recombines TRBV15 with TRBJ2-3; TRBD2 agrees at 7 bases. CDR3 size: 16 residues. With V trimmed by 0 bases and J by 1 base, 4 bases remained unmatched. Germline V gene data show CDR1 as LNHNV and CDR2 as YYDKDF (reference sequence). CDR3 DNA: TGTGCCACCAGCAGAGAGCCAGCGGGGCGCACAGATACGCAGTATTTT. It specifies CATSREPAGRTDTQYF.

This sequence joins TRBV6-5 and TRBJ2-5, with 7 positions matching TRBD1. Germline CDR1 is MNHEY and CDR2 is SVGAGI. The CDR3 runs 14 residues. The J segment lost 1 base and the V segment lost 6 bases, leaving 5 bases of the junction unmatched. CDR3 in DNA: TGTGCCAGCAGGACAGGGTTCGGCCAAGAGACCCAGTACTTC. It codes for CASRTGFGQETQYF.

Worth noting for this clone: In the same sample, other DNA sequences code for this CDR3. This chain connects TRBV5-1 to TRBJ1-1; the D gene is possibly TRBD1 (6 bases). The CDR3 contains 12 residues. V was shortened by 1 base and J by 8 bases, with 9 bases between the two germline ends. CDR1 is SGHRS and CDR2 is YFSETQ in the germline V gene. The CDR3: CASSLRGTEAFF. The CDR3 nucleotides read TGCGCCAGCAGCTTGAGGGGGACGGAAGCTTTCTTT.

The chain recombines TRBV15 with TRBJ2-7; perhaps TRBD2 as D (5 bases). CDR1 LNHNV and CDR2 YYDKDF come from the germline V gene (reference sequence). CDR3 length: 15 residues. The V and J ends lost 1 base and 5 bases respectively, with 15 bases between them. CDR3 sequence: CATSRGLGAVNEQYV. Written as DNA, the CDR3 is TGTGCCACCAGCAGAGGGCTGGGAGCAGTCAACGAGCAGTACGTC.

The gene calls are TRBV5-4 and TRBJ1-1; D unresolved. This CDR3 spans 15 amino acids. Trimming removed 3 bases at V and 1 base at J, with 13 bases between. Germline values: CDR1 SGHNT, CDR2 YYREEE (reference sequence). The CDR3 nucleotides are TGTGCCAGCAGCTCCGAAGCGGTATCGAACACTGAAGCTTTCTTT. Translated, it gives CASSSEAVSNTEAFF.